The entry below gives a single TCR beta chain sequence along with its context. These data originate in a study of Ad26.COV2.S vaccination and SARS-CoV-2 variants. The table came from immunoSEQ multiplex PCR; TCRdb's copy has only in-frame clones and leaves some out. The repertoire holds about 440,000 clones, with 90% as singletons. Germline lookup yields CDR1 SGHAT and CDR2 FQNNGV. CDR3 length: 15 amino acids. V lost 1 base to trimming and J lost 8 bases, with 15 bases between them. Treatment here: around 19 received Ad26.COV2.S at low or high dose, single or two shots; about 5 received placebo; per-sample allocation not given. All samples were drawn on day 63, counting from the first vaccine or placebo injection.

Source: peripheral blood, taken in a trial of Ad26.COV2.S vaccine versus placebo. This TCR was sampled from a person between 18 and 60 years old who received the Ad26.COV2.S COVID-19 vaccine or a placebo. The chain couples TRBV11-2 to TRBJ2-4, with D possibly matching TRBD2 (6 bases). CDR3 in amino acids: CASSLGPGRTDIQYF. In DNA, the CDR3 is TGTGCCAGCAGCTTAGGACCAGGGAGGACGGACATTCAGTACTTC. The entire variable domain, with the rest obtained from reference TRBV11-2 and TRBJ2-4, is as follows: EAGVAQSPRYKIIEKRQSVAFWCNPISGHATLYWYQQILGQGPKLLIQFQNNGVVDDSQLPKDRFSAERLKGVDSTLKIQPAKLEDSAVYLCASSLGPGRTDIQYFGAGTRLSVL.